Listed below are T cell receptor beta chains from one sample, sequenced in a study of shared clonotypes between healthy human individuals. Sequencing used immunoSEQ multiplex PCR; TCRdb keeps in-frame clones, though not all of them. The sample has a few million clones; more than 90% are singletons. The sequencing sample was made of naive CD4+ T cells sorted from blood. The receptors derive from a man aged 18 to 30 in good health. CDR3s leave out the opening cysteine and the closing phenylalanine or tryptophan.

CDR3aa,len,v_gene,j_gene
ASSLQMNTEAF,11,TRBV5-1,TRBJ1-1
ASSQRLTGYT,10,TRBV6-1,TRBJ1-2
ASSVGTGGYGYT,12,TRBV7-8,TRBJ1-2
ASSNSGSPLH,10,TRBV6-1,TRBJ1-6
ASSYSELEQY,10,TRBV6-6,TRBJ2-7
ASSDQTLNTEAF,12,TRBV5-4,TRBJ1-1
ASSLELAGGHEQY,13,TRBV11-2,TRBJ2-7
ATSRARKGGSYEQY,14,TRBV15,TRBJ2-7
AWGPSSYEQY,10,TRBV30,TRBJ2-7
ASSLGPTSHEQY,12,TRBV11-3,TRBJ2-7
ASSLGFGNEQF,11,TRBV6-1,TRBJ2-1
ASSSFLAGGDETQY,14,TRBV5-1,TRBJ2-5
ASSLWGEDTQY,11,TRBV7-7,TRBJ2-3